Presented here are 25 T cell receptor beta chains from one specimen sequenced in a study of vaccination effects on CD4 cells after COVID-19. Which antigens these TCRs recognize remains unknown. TCRdb's table, derived via immunoSEQ multiplex PCR, lists solely in-frame clones and lacks some. The sample consists of roughly 56,000 clones, 70% to 80% of them appearing once. Scientists isolated CD4+ T cells after a roughly 9-day culture period ended. The sample here was CD4+ T cells from PBMCs cultured without peptide, taken before COVID-19 vaccination. The receptors originated from a human donor who received a COVID-19 vaccine.

The J gene is TRBJ2-7, the V gene TRBV4-2; TRBD1 might be the D (6 bases). Germline V gene data show CDR1 as LGHNA and CDR2 as YNFKEQ. The CDR3 is 16 amino acids. V was pared by 1 base and J by 1 base, with 14 bases between. The CDR3 loop is CASSQAAGAGSYEQYV. The CDR3 DNA is TGTGCCAGCAGCCAAGCGGCAGGGGCCGGGTCCTACGAGCAGTACGTC.

The chain couples TRBV5-7 to TRBJ2-1; TRBD1 agrees at 9 bases. TRBV5-7 is assigned to the ORF class and has an uncertain function. The CDR3 runs to 15 residues. V lost 4 bases and J lost 2; bases outside the gene matches: 4. This chain's CDR3 is CASSPRDRAYNEQFF. CDR3 nucleotide sequence: TGTGCCAGCAGCCCCCGGGACAGGGCCTACAATGAGCAGTTCTTC.

This clone was picked up a small number of times. The genes are TRBV5-1 and TRBJ2-2; TRBD1 is a possible D gene (6 bases). The V end lost 4 bases, the J end lost 5 bases, and 12 bases lay between the germline ends. This CDR3 has 14 residues. CDR1 is SGHRS and CDR2 is YFSETQ in the germline V gene. The DNA for the CDR3 is TGCGCCAGCAGCGGAGCAGGGGTTACCGGGGAGCTGTTTTTT. It translates to CASSGAGVTGELFF.

The chain joins TRBV7-8 to TRBJ2-7, with 7 bases identical to TRBD1. The CDR3 spans 15 residues. Germline assignment: CDR1 SGHVS and CDR2 FQNEAQ. J was trimmed by 4 bases and V by 3 bases; bases with no gene match: 9. CDR3 nucleotides: TGTGCCAGCAGCTTGCAGAAAGGGGGCTTTTACGAGCAGTACGTC. Translated: CASSLQKGGFYEQYV.

The J gene is TRBJ1-1, the V gene TRBV29-1; D unclear. Germline assignment: CDR1 SQVTM and CDR2 ANQGSEA. This CDR3 has 13 amino acids. Trimming took off 6 bases at V and 1 base at J, with 12 bases between the two ends. CDR3: CSVDSYRNTEAFF. For the CDR3, the DNA is TGCAGCGTAGATAGTTACAGGAACACTGAAGCTTTCTTT.

This chain uses TRBV5-8 with TRBJ2-3, with a weak D call TRBD1 (5 bases). The CDR3 extends over 16 amino acids. Germline CDR1 reads SGHTS; CDR2 reads YDEGEE. The V end lost 7 bases, the J end lost 1 base, and 19 bases lay between the germline ends. CDR3 DNA sequence: TGTGCCAGCCCAGGAGTTCCAGGGTATCGCACAGATACGCAGTATTTT. The encoded protein is CASPGVPGYRTDTQYF.

V is TRBV4-1 and J is TRBJ1-4; D call uncertain. Germline V gene data show CDR1 as MGHRA and CDR2 as YSYEKL. Trimming left V 1 base short and J 10 bases short, with 22 bases between. This CDR3 contains 17 residues. DNA for the CDR3: TGCGCCAGCAGCCAAGGAACCTCCGGGTTTCGGGTGCGAAAACTGTTTTTT. This gives the protein CASSQGTSGFRVRKLFF.

The rearrangement uses TRBV15 and TRBJ2-5; D not certain. CDR3 length: 15 amino acids. V gave up 0 bases and J gave up 2 bases, with 10 bases separating them. In germline, CDR1 is LNHNV, CDR2 YYDKDF (reference sequence). CDR3: CATSREPILQETQYF. CDR3 nucleotide sequence: TGTGCCACCAGCAGAGAGCCCATCTTACAAGAGACCCAGTACTTC.

This clone occurred a few times. This rearrangement joins TRBV5-1 to TRBJ1-1; D unclear. The CDR3 sequence is 15 residues long. The V end was cut by 0 bases, the J end by 0 bases, with 9 bases between. The V gene's germline CDR1 is SGHRS and CDR2 YFSETQ. The CDR3 coding sequence is TGCGCCAGCAGCTTGGGACACGAAATGAACACTGAAGCTTTCTTT. Protein sequence: CASSLGHEMNTEAFF.

The genes are TRBV23-1 and TRBJ2-5, with D perhaps matching TRBD1 or TRBD2 (5 bases each). TRBV23-1 is filed as an ORF, its function uncertain. Trimming took off 4 bases at V and 4 bases at J, with 13 bases between the two ends. This CDR3 spans 14 amino acids. This CDR3 is CASSPYRGAETQYF. CDR3 DNA: TGCGCCAGCAGTCCTTACCGAGGGGCAGAGACCCAGTACTTC.

This clone was detected only a few times. The chain couples TRBV18 to TRBJ1-1, with 10 bases matching TRBD1. CDR3 length equals 15 residues. The ends lost 1 base at V and 3 bases at J; junction bases unmatched: 2. Germline V lookup: CDR1 KGHSH, CDR2 LQKENI. CDR3 amino acids: CASSPLDRGHTEAFF. The CDR3, as DNA: TGTGCCAGCTCACCACTCGACAGGGGGCACACTGAAGCTTTCTTT.

This clone has a single count. The chain's CDR3 is CASSYGGAGANVLTF. For the CDR3, the DNA is TGTGCCAGCAGTTACGGGGGGGCTGGGGCCAACGTCCTGACTTTC. The chain has TRBV6-6 and TRBJ2-6; TRBD2 agrees at 7 bases. The ends lost 2 bases at V and 2 bases at J; junction bases unmatched: 0. Germline V gene lookup returns CDR1 MNHNY and CDR2 SVGAGI (reference sequence). The CDR3 length is 15 residues.

V and J are TRBV6-4 and TRBJ2-1; a weak D match, TRBD2 (5 bases). The V and J ends lost 3 bases and 9 bases respectively, with 15 bases between them. This CDR3 has 14 residues. Germline lookup yields CDR1 MRHNA and CDR2 SNTAGT. CDR3 in amino acids: CASSEGLAYGEQFF. DNA for the CDR3: TGTGCCAGCAGTGAAGGTTTAGCGTACGGTGAGCAGTTCTTC.

The V call is TRBV11-1, the J call TRBJ2-7; D call uncertain. V dropped 0 bases and J dropped 2 bases, with 8 bases sitting between them. The V gene's germline CDR1 is SGHAT and CDR2 FQDESV (reference sequence). The CDR3 has 14 residues. CDR3 in DNA: TGTGCCAGCAGCTTAGCGGGCCTAGCCTACGAGCAGTACGTC. It specifies CASSLAGLAYEQYV.

This chain connects TRBV5-6 to TRBJ2-1, with a tentative D call TRBD2 (5 bases). CDR1 and CDR2 (germline): SGHDT, YYEEEE. Trimming left V 5 bases short and J 7 bases short, with 10 bases between. There are 12 residues in the CDR3. The CDR3 here is CASSRTRNEQFF. The CDR3 coding sequence is TGTGCCAGCAGTCGTACTAGGAATGAGCAGTTCTTC.

This chain uses TRBV3-1 (or the pseudogene TRBV3-2) with TRBJ1-1; D is unclear. The V end was cut by 5 bases, the J end by 2 bases, with 6 bases between. CDR1 is LGHDT, CDR2 YNNKEL, per germline (reference sequence). The CDR3 extends over 12 amino acids. The CDR3 sequence is CASSESNTEAFF. As DNA, the CDR3 is TGTGCCAGCAGCGAGTCTAACACTGAAGCTTTCTTT.

The V and J genes are TRBV7-2 and TRBJ1-3; D gene unclear. CDR3 length equals 13 residues. Per germline, CDR1 SGHTA and CDR2 FQGNSA. Trimming stripped 11 bases from V and 0 bases from J, with 11 bases between. CDR3 region: CACAGRSGNTIYF. The CDR3 DNA sequence: TGTGCCTGCGCCGGGCGCTCTGGAAACACCATATATTTT.

This clone was seen once. The rearrangement joins TRBV20-1 to TRBJ1-2; the match to TRBD1 covers 9 bases. This CDR3 has 15 residues. Germline V gives CDR1 DFQATT, CDR2 SNEGSKA (reference sequence). V trimming: 3 bases; J trimming: 6 bases; junction bases outside the gene matches: 11. The CDR3 nucleotides read TGCAGTGCTAGTAAAAGGGACAGGGAGAGGAATGGCTACACCTTC. This sequence encodes CSASKRDRERNGYTF.

The chain is built from TRBV10-1 and TRBJ2-7, with D perhaps matching TRBD2 (7 bases). This CDR3 region has 16 residues. Germline V gives CDR1 WNHNN, CDR2 SYGVQD (reference sequence). V shed 7 bases and J shed 3 bases, with 22 bases lying between them. In DNA form, the CDR3 reads TGCGCCAGCAAGGTTTCGTCGGGGGGCCTCTACTACGAGCAGTACGTC. This encodes CASKVSSGGLYYEQYV.

The rearrangement uses TRBV20-1 and TRBJ1-2; D is unclear. CDR1 and CDR2 from the germline V gene are DFQATT and SNEGSKA (reference sequence). V was cut by 5 bases and J by 4 bases, with 11 bases left in between. The CDR3 loop spans 12 amino acids. The CDR3 nucleotides read TGCAGTGCTCGTGCAGCGATCTATGGCTACACCTTC. Translated: CSARAAIYGYTF.

The chain uses TRBV5-4 and TRBJ2-5; 8 nucleotides line up with TRBD1. J gave up 2 bases and V 4 bases, and 7 bases lay outside the gene matches. There are 15 residues in the CDR3. Germline V gene lookup returns CDR1 SGHNT and CDR2 YYREEE (reference sequence). The CDR3 spells CASSARDRSQETQYF. In DNA, the CDR3 is TGTGCCAGCAGCGCCCGGGACAGGTCACAAGAGACCCAGTACTTC.

In this sample, this clone turned up a few times. CDR3 DNA: TGCGCCAGCAGCCTAGAGTCGGGGTACACTGAAGCTTTCTTT. Translation: CASSLESGYTEAFF. The V and J genes are TRBV5-1 and TRBJ1-1; D not certain. Per germline, CDR1 SGHRS and CDR2 YFSETQ. The CDR3 sequence is 14 residues long. Deletions cut 4 bases from V and 3 bases from J, with 13 bases between.

V gene TRBV12-2 combines with J gene TRBJ2-3; TRBD2 reflects the table's D call only, with no check against the DNA. TRBV12-2 is deemed a pseudogene. CDR3 size: 17 residues. CDR3 sequence: CASRLAFGKGRTDTQYF. The CDR3 DNA follows: TGTGCAAGTCGCTTAGCGTTCGGAAAGGGGAGGACAGATACGCAGTATTTT.

The V and J genes are TRBV7-2 and TRBJ1-4, with unresolved D. This CDR3 is built from 16 residues. Germline V gives CDR1 SGHTA, CDR2 FQGNSA. Deletions cut 0 bases from V and 7 bases from J, with 15 bases between. CDR3 DNA: TGTGCCAGCAGCTTAGCCGGTCTCGGAATCTCTGAAAAACTGTTTTTT. It codes for CASSLAGLGISEKLFF.

This clone was counted a few times. The rearrangement links TRBV2 to TRBJ1-1; the D gene is possibly TRBD1 (5 bases). Germline CDR1 SNHLY, CDR2 FYNNEI. The CDR3 consists of 12 residues. Trimming shortened V by 7 bases and J by 9 bases, and 15 bases separated the two germline ends. CDR3 protein: CASTPTGGKAFF. DNA for the CDR3: TGTGCCAGCACACCTACCGGGGGGAAAGCTTTCTTT.